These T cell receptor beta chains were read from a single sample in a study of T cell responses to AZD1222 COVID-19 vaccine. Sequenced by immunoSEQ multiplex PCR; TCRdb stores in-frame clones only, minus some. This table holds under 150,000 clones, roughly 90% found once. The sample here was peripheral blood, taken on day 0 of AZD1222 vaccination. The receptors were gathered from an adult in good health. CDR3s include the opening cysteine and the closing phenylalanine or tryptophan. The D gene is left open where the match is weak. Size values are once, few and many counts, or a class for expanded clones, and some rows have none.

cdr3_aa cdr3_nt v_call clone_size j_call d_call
CAARDNSYEQYF TGTGCCGCAAGGGACAACTCCTACGAGCAGTACTTC TRBV28 - TRBJ2-7 -
CASSLEGTGRRQHF TGTGCCAGCAGCTTAGAAGGGACAGGGAGGCGCCAGCATTTT TRBV7-9 - TRBJ1-5 TRBD1
CASSLYPQGLVETQYF TGTGCCAGCAGTTTATACCCTCAGGGATTGGTGGAGACCCAGTACTTC TRBV28 - TRBJ2-5 -
CASSGRGPQSSYEQYF TGCGCCAGCAGCGGTAGGGGCCCCCAGAGCTCCTACGAGCAGTACTTC TRBV4-1 - TRBJ2-7 -
CASSLGGLAGFGNEQFF TGTGCCAGCAGCTTAGGGGGACTAGCGGGGTTTGGGAATGAGCAGTTCTTC TRBV7-6 - TRBJ2-1 TRBD2
CASSLIAANTGELFF TGTGCCAGCAGTTTAATTGCAGCGAACACCGGGGAGCTGTTTTTT TRBV27 once TRBJ2-2 -
CASSLEPRNEQYF TGTGCCAGCAGCTTAGAGCCCAGGAACGAGCAGTACTTC TRBV11-2 - TRBJ2-7 -
CASSASGRAYEQYF TGTGCCAGCAGCGCTAGCGGGAGGGCCTACGAGCAGTACTTC TRBV7-2 - TRBJ2-7 TRBD2
CASSLGQQETQYF TGTGCCAGCAGCTTGGGACAGCAAGAGACCCAGTACTTC TRBV13 - TRBJ2-5 TRBD1
CASSATGAKYTEAFF TGCGCCAGCAGCGCCACAGGGGCGAAGTACACTGAAGCTTTCTTT TRBV4-1 once TRBJ1-1 TRBD1
CASSPNQGRISYEQYF TGTGCCAGCTCTCCAAACCAGGGGAGGATCTCCTACGAGCAGTACTTC TRBV18 - TRBJ2-7 -
CASSLRGGTINQPQHF TGTGCCAGCAGCTTACGGGGGGGGACGATAAATCAGCCCCAGCATTTT TRBV7-8 - TRBJ1-5 -
CASSSQGSSGANVLTF TGTGCCAGCAGTTCGCAGGGTAGCTCTGGGGCCAACGTCCTGACTTTC TRBV28 - TRBJ2-6 -
CASSSWATGTDTQYF TGTGCCAGCAGTTCTTGGGCCACGGGCACAGATACGCAGTATTTT TRBV27 - TRBJ2-3 -
CASSYHFGQGKDEQYF TGTGCCAGCAGTTACCATTTCGGACAGGGGAAGGACGAGCAGTACTTC TRBV6-5 few TRBJ2-7 TRBD1
CASSDSYVGLNSPLHF TGTGCCAGCAGCGACAGCTACGTAGGGCTAAATTCACCCCTCCACTTT TRBV2 once TRBJ1-6 -
CASLRGGPSSNEQFF TGTGCCAGCCTTAGGGGGGGTCCCTCCTCCAATGAGCAGTTCTTC TRBV27 - TRBJ2-1 -
CASSSGQGANYGYTF TGTGCCAGCAGCAGTGGACAGGGGGCTAACTATGGCTACACCTTC TRBV9 - TRBJ1-2 TRBD1
CASSRRNRNTEAFF TGTGCCAGCAGCCGACGAAACAGGAACACTGAAGCTTTCTTT TRBV9 - TRBJ1-1 -